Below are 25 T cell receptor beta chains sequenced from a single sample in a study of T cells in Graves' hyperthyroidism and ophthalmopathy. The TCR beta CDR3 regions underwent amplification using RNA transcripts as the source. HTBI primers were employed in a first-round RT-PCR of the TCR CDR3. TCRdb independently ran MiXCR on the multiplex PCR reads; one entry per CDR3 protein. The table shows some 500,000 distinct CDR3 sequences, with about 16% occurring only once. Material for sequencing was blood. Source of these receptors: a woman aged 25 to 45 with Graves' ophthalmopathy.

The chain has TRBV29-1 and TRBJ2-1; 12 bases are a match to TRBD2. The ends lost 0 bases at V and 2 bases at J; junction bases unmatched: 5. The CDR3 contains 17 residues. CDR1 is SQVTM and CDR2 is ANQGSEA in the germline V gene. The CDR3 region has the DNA TGCAGCGTTGAAGAAACTAGCGGGAGGCACACCTACAATGAGCAGTTCTTC. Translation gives CSVEETSGRHTYNEQFF.

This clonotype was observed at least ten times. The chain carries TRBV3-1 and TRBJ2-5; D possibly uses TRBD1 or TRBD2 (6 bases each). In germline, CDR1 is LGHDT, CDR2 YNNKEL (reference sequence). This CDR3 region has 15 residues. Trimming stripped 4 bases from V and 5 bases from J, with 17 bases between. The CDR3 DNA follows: TGTGCCAGCAGCCTGAAGGGGGGAATTGCGGAGACCCAGTACTTC. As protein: CASSLKGGIAETQYF.

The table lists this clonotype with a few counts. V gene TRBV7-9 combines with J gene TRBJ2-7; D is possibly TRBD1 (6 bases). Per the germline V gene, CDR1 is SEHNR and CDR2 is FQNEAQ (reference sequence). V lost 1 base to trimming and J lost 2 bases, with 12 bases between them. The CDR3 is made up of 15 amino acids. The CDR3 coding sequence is TGTGCCAGCAGCTTAGGGCAGGGGTATCCCTACGAGCAGTACTTC. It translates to CASSLGQGYPYEQYF. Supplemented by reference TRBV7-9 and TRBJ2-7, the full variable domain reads DTGVSQNPRHKITKRGQNVTFRCDPISEHNRLYWYRQTLGQGPEFLTYFQNEAQLEKSRLLSDRFSAERPKGSFSTLEIQRTEQGDSAMYLCASSLGQGYPYEQYFGPGTRLTVT.

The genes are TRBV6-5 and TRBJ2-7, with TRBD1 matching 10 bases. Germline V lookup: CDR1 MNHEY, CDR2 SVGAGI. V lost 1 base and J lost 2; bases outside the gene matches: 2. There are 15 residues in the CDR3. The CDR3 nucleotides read TGTGCCAGCAGTTACTTGGGGACAGGGGCCTACGAGCAGTACTTC. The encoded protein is CASSYLGTGAYEQYF.

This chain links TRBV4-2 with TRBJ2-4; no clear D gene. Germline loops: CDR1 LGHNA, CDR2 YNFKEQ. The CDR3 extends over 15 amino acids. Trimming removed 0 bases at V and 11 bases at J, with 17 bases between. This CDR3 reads CASSQDRIRGVLQYF. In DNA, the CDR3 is TGTGCCAGCAGCCAAGACCGGATCAGAGGAGTACTTCAGTACTTC.

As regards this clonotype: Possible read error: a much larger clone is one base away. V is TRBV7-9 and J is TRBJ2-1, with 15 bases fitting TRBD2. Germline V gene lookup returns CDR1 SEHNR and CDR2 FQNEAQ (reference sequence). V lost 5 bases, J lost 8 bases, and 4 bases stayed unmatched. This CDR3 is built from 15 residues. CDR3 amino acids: CASSRTSGRAHEQFF. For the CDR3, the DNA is TGTGCCAGCAGCCGGACTAGCGGGAGGGCCCATGAGCAGTTCTTC.

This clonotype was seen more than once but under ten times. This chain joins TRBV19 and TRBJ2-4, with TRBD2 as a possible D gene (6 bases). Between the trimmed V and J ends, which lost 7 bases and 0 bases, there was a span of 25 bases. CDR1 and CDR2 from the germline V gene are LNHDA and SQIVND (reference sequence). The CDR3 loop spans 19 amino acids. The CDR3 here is CASIREGTVIVLAKNIQYF. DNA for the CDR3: TGTGCCAGTATCCGAGAGGGGACTGTGATCGTCCTAGCCAAAAACATTCAGTACTTC.

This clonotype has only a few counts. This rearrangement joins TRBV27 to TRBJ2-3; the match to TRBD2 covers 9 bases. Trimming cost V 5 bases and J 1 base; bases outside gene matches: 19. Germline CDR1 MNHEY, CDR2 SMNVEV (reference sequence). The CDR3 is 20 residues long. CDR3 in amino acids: CASSPWVAGVPLFGTDTQYF. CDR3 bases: TGTGCCAGCAGTCCTTGGGTAGCGGGAGTCCCCTTATTCGGCACAGATACGCAGTATTTT.

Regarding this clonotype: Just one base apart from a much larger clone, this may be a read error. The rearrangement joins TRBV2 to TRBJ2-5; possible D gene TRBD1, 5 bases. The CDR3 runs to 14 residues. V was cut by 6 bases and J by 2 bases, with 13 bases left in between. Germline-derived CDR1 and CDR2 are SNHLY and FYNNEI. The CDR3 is CASSGAGPQETQYF. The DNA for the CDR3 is TGTGCCAGCAGCGGCGCAGGGCCTCAAGAGACCCAGTACTTC.

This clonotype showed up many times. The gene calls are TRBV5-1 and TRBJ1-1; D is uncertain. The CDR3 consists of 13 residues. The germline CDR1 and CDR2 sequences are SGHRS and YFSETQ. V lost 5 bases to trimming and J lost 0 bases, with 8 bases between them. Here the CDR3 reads CASSPVVNTEAFF. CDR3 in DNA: TGCGCCAGCAGTCCGGTAGTGAACACTGAAGCTTTCTTT. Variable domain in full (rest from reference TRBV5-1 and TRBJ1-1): KAGVTQTPRYLIKTRGQQVTLSCSPISGHRSVSWYQQTPGQGLQFLFEYFSETQRNKGNFPGRFSGRQFSNSRSEMNVSTLELGDSALYLCASSPVVNTEAFFGQGTRLTVV.

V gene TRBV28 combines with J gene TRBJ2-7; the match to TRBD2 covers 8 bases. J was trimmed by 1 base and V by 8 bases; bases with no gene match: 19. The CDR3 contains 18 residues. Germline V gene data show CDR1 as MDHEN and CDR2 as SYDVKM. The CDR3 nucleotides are TGTGCCAGCCTCGCTGGAGGTCCCGGGACTAGTGCGTCCTACGAGCAGTACTTC. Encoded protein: CASLAGGPGTSASYEQYF.

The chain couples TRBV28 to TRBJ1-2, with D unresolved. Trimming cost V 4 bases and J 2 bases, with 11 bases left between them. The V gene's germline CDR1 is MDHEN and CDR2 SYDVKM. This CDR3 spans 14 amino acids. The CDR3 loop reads CASSSRMINYGYTF. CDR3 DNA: TGTGCCAGCAGTTCACGGATGATCAACTATGGCTACACCTTC.

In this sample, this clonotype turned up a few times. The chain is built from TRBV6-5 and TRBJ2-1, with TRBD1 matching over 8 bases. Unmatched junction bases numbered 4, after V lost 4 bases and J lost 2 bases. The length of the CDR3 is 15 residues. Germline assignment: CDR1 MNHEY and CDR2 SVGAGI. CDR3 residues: CASSFRGQAYNEQFF. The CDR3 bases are TGTGCCAGCAGTTTCCGGGGACAGGCCTACAATGAGCAGTTCTTC.

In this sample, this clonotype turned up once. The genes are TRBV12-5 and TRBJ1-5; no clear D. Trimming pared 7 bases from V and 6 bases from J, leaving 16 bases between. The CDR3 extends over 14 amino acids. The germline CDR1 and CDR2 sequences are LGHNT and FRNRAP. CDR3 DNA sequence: TGTGCTAGTGCTCCTCCCGGGCCAGGTCAGCCCCAGCATTTT. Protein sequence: CASAPPGPGQPQHF.

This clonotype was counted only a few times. CDR3 in DNA: TGTGCCAGCGCTCGGGGAGCGAACACCGGGGAGCTGTTTTTT. It specifies CASARGANTGELFF. This chain joins TRBV7-9 and TRBJ2-2; D perhaps matches TRBD2 (5 bases). V gave up 8 bases and J gave up 0 bases, with 10 bases separating them. CDR1 is SEHNR, CDR2 FQNEAQ, per germline (reference sequence). The CDR3 sequence is 14 residues long.

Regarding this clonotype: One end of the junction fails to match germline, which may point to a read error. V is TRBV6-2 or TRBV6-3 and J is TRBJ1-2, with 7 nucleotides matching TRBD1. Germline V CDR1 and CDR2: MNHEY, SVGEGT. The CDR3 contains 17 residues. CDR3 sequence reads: CASGYSASEGANYGYTF. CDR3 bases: TGTGCCAGCGGTTACTCCGCGTCTGAGGGGGCGAACTATGGCTACACCTTC.

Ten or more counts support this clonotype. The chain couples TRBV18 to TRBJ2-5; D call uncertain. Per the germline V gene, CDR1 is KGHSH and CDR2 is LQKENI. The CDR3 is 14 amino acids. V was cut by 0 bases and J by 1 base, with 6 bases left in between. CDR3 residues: CASSPPPSQETQYF. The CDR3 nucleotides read TGTGCCAGCTCACCACCGCCCAGCCAAGAGACCCAGTACTTC.

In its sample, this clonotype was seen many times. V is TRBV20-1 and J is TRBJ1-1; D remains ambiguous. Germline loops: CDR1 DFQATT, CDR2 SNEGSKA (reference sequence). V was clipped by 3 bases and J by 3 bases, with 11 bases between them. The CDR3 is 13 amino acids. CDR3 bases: TGCAGTGCTAGTATGCGGGGTGACACTGAAGCTTTCTTT. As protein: CSASMRGDTEAFF.

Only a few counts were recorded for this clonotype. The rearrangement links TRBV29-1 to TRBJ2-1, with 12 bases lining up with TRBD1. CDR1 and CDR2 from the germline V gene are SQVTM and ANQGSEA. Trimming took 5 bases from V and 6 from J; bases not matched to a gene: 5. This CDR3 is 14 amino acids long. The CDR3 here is CSVRGTGGGNEQFF. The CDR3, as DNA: TGCAGCGTTCGCGGGACAGGGGGCGGCAATGAGCAGTTCTTC.

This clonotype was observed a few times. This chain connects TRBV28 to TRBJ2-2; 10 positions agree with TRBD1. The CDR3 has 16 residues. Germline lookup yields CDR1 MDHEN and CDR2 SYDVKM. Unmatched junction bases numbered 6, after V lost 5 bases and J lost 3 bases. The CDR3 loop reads CASSVDRGPDTGELFF. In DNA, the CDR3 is TGTGCCAGCAGTGTTGACAGGGGGCCGGACACCGGGGAGCTGTTTTTT.

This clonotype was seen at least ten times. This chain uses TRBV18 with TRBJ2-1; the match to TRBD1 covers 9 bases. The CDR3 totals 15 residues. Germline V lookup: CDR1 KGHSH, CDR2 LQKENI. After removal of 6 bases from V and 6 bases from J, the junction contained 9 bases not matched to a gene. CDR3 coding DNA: TGTGCCAGCTCTCCGGGACAGGGTTCAGTCAATGAGCAGTTCTTC. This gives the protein CASSPGQGSVNEQFF. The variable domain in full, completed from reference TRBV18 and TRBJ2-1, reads NAGVMQNPRHLVRRRGQEARLRCSPMKGHSHVYWYRQLPEEGLKFMVYLQKENIIDESGMPKERFSAEFPKEGPSILRIQQVVRGDSAAYFCASSPGQGSVNEQFFGPGTRLTVL.

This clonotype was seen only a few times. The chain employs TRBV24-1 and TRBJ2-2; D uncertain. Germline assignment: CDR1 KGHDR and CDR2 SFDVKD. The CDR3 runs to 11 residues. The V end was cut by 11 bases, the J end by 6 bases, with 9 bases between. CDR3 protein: CAISWAGELFF. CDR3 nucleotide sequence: TGTGCCATTTCTTGGGCCGGGGAGCTGTTTTTT.

The CDR3 DNA sequence: TGTGCCAGCAGTGAAAGGGGGGGCAAGGACAATGAGCAGTTCTTC. It encodes CASSERGGKDNEQFF. The V gene is TRBV2, the J gene TRBJ2-1, with D perhaps TRBD2 (7 bases). The CDR3 has 15 amino acids. Germline V gives CDR1 SNHLY, CDR2 FYNNEI. V dropped 2 bases and J dropped 5 bases, with 13 bases sitting between them.

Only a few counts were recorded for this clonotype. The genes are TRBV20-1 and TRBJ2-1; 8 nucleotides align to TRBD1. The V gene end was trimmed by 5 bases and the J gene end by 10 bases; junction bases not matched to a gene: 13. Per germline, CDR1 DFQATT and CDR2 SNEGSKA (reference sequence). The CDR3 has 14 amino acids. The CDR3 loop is CSALYDRGVREQFF. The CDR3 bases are TGCAGTGCTCTTTATGACAGGGGTGTGCGGGAGCAGTTCTTC.

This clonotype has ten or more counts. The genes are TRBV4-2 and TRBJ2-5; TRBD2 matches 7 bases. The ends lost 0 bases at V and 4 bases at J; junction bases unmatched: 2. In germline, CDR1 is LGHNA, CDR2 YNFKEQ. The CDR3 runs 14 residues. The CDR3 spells CASSQEREPETQYF. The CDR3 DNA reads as TGTGCCAGCAGCCAAGAGCGGGAGCCAGAGACCCAGTACTTC.